This T cell receptor (beta chain) emerged from a study of OX40 agonist ivuxolimab in advanced cancers. About this clone itself: Its antigen remains unidentified.

Sequencing used immunoSEQ multiplex PCR; TCRdb keeps in-frame clones, though not all of them. The sample lists more than 45,000 clones, roughly nine tenths occurring once. The study's findings and limits: Researchers did not determine the expanded peripheral T cells' antigen specificity.

Trimming shortened V by 5 bases and J by 5 bases, and 8 bases separated the two germline ends. The CDR3 sequence is 12 residues long. Germline V CDR1 and CDR2: MDHEN, SYDVKM. Sample: CD4+ or CD8+ T cells sorted from blood, taken in a trial of the OX40 agonist ivuxolimab. The V and J genes are TRBV28 and TRBJ2-3, with unresolved D. The sequence came from an adult with an advanced solid tumor such as melanoma, head and neck, liver or kidney cancer. The CDR3 sequence: CASSLPGDTQYF. The CDR3 nucleotides are TGTGCCAGCAGTCTCCCAGGAGATACGCAGTATTTT.